These T cell receptor beta chains were read from a single sample in a study of neurological immune-mediated disorders. TCRdb independently ran MiXCR on the 5' RACE reads; one entry per CDR3 protein. The profile shows tens of thousands of distinct CDR3 sequences, less than 5.5% of them singletons. Sequencing was done on a sample of PBMCs. These receptor sequences come from a man aged 30 to 45 with multiple sclerosis. The CDR3 runs from the conserved cysteine through the conserved F or W. A D gene is named only where the DNA matches it firmly. A clone size is listed for some rows: how often the clone was seen (once, few, many), or a class if it is expanded.

>TRBJ1-5|many|TRBV2|-
CASSVGGYYSNQPQHF
TGTGCCAGCAGTGTAGGAGGATATTATAGCAATCAGCCCCAGCATTTT
>TRBJ1-1|-|TRBV3-1|TRBD1
CASRRDSGMNTEAFF
TGTGCCAGCAGGCGGGACAGCGGAATGAACACTGAAGCTTTCTTT
>TRBJ2-7|many|TRBV4-1|-
CASSPGLGGGYEQYF
TGCGCCAGCAGCCCAGGCCTAGGGGGGGGCTACGAGCAGTACTTC
>TRBJ2-5|many|TRBV5-1|-
CASSLDSTETQYF
TGCGCCAGCAGCTTGGACTCGACCGAGACCCAGTACTTC
>TRBJ1-2|many|TRBV29-1|TRBD1
CSVKTGARLGGYTF
TGCAGCGTCAAAACAGGGGCCCGCTTGGGTGGCTACACCTTC
>TRBJ2-7|many|TRBV5-1|TRBD2
CASSSPGGGSYEQYF
TGCGCCAGCAGTTCCCCCGGGGGGGGCTCCTACGAGCAGTACTTC
>TRBJ2-3|-|TRBV11-2|-
CASSLGLLLGDTQYF
TGTGCCAGCAGCTTAGGCCTGCTCCTAGGAGATACGCAGTATTTT
>TRBJ2-1|few|TRBV5-1|-
CASSLDRAKGQFF
TGCGCCAGCAGCTTGGACAGGGCTAAGGGGCAGTTCTTC
>TRBJ1-1|many|TRBV24-1|TRBD1
CATSDDRAEAFF
TGTGCCACCAGTGACGACAGGGCCGAAGCTTTCTTT
>TRBJ2-7|many|TRBV7-8|-
CASSLYGRYEQYF
TGTGCCAGCAGCTTATATGGCCGTTACGAGCAGTACTTC
>TRBJ2-1|-|TRBV20-1|-
CSASTPSYNEQFF
TGCAGTGCTTCGACCCCCTCCTACAATGAGCAGTTCTTC
>TRBJ2-1|few|TRBV7-8|TRBD1
CASSAPGTGVNEQFF
TGTGCCAGCAGCGCCCCCGGGACAGGGGTGAATGAGCAGTTCTTC
>TRBJ1-1|few|TRBV5-1|-
CASSSRMGDGTEAFF
TGCGCCAGCAGCTCCAGGATGGGGGATGGCACTGAAGCTTTCTTT
>TRBJ1-1|many|TRBV10-2|-
CASSESTFKAFF
TGCGCCAGCAGTGAGTCAACCTTCAAAGCTTTCTTT
>TRBJ1-1|few|TRBV4-1|TRBD1
CASSQVGAGGTEAFF
TGCGCCAGCAGCCAAGTAGGGGCAGGGGGCACTGAAGCTTTCTTT
>TRBJ1-2|many|TRBV20-1|-
CSARDYDGYTF
TGCAGTGCTAGAGATTATGATGGCTACACCTTC
>TRBJ2-7|few|TRBV3-1|-
CASSLRTTTMGSYEQYF
TGTGCCAGCAGCCTACGGACAACAACGATGGGGAGCTACGAGCAGTACTTC
>TRBJ2-6|few|TRBV24-1|-
CATSDPRKTGANVLTF
TGTGCCACCAGTGACCCGCGGAAAACTGGGGCCAACGTCCTGACTTTC
>TRBJ1-1|many|TRBV5-5|-
CASSLTAERREAFF
TGTGCCAGCAGCTTGACGGCAGAGAGAAGGGAAGCTTTCTTT
>TRBJ2-2|many|TRBV29-1|-
CSVAVLAGELFF
TGCAGCGTTGCAGTTCTTGCCGGGGAGCTGTTTTTT
>TRBJ1-5|many|TRBV20-1|-
CSATRTLRDQPQHF
TGCAGTGCGACCCGGACCCTGCGGGATCAGCCCCAGCATTTT
>TRBJ2-4|many|TRBV3-1|-
CASSQARGRQNIQYF
TGTGCCAGCAGCCAAGCCCGGGGGAGGCAAAACATTCAGTACTTC
>TRBJ1-5|many|TRBV24-1|-
CATSDDGGAGQPQHF
TGTGCCACCAGTGACGATGGGGGGGCAGGTCAGCCCCAGCATTTT
>TRBJ2-5|medium-sized|TRBV5-6|TRBD1
CASSSWTGGAGQETQYF
TGTGCCAGCAGCTCGTGGACAGGGGGCGCAGGGCAAGAGACCCAGTACTTC
>TRBJ1-1|many|TRBV12-5|-
CASGPPAENTEAFF
TGTGCTAGTGGCCCTCCGGCCGAGAACACTGAAGCTTTCTTT
>TRBJ1-1|many|TRBV2|TRBD1
CASKIRDRNTEAFF
TGTGCCAGCAAGATCCGGGACAGGAACACTGAAGCTTTCTTT
>TRBJ2-6|many|TRBV5-1|-
CASSLGRPSGANVLTF
TGCGCCAGCAGCTTGGGACGGCCCTCTGGGGCCAACGTCCTGACTTTC
>TRBJ1-1|many|TRBV20-1|-
CSARVPNTEAFF
TGCAGTGCTAGAGTGCCGAACACTGAAGCTTTCTTT
>TRBJ1-3|many|TRBV9|-
CASSVDLGSGNTIYF
TGTGCCAGCAGCGTAGATCTCGGCTCTGGAAACACCATATATTTT
>TRBJ1-4|many|TRBV12-3/TRBV12-4|-
CASSLGVLRREKLFF
TGTGCCAGCAGTTTAGGAGTCCTACGTCGTGAAAAACTGTTTTTT
>TRBJ1-5|many|TRBV20-1|-
CSASGDNNQPQHF
TGCAGTGCTAGCGGGGACAACAATCAGCCCCAGCATTTT
>TRBJ2-1|many|TRBV4-1|TRBD1
CASSPYTGAGGVNEQFF
TGCGCCAGCAGCCCCTACACCGGCGCAGGGGGCGTGAATGAGCAGTTCTTC
>TRBJ1-5|many|TRBV20-1|TRBD1
CSARIQGASQPQHF
TGCAGTGCTAGAATACAGGGGGCGAGTCAGCCCCAGCATTTT
>TRBJ2-3|-|TRBV5-1|TRBD1
CASSSTGPGGYTQYF
TGCGCCAGCAGTTCCACCGGTCCAGGGGGTTATACGCAGTATTTT
>TRBJ2-6|many|TRBV10-2|-
CASSQGGGSSGANVLTF
TGCGCCAGCAGCCAAGGAGGGGGCAGTTCTGGGGCCAACGTCCTGACTTTC
>TRBJ1-4|many|TRBV6-5|-
CASSYSLVKATNEKLFF
TGTGCCAGCAGTTACTCTTTGGTCAAAGCAACTAATGAAAAACTGTTTTTT
>TRBJ2-3|many|TRBV18|TRBD1
CASSRTGTGGPDTQYF
TGTGCCAGCTCACGTACGGGGACAGGGGGACCAGATACGCAGTATTTT
>TRBJ1-1|many|TRBV6-1|-
CASSPDSLNTEAFF
TGTGCCAGCAGCCCCGACAGCTTGAACACTGAAGCTTTCTTT
>TRBJ2-1|many|TRBV20-1|TRBD1
CSARTGTVINEQFF
TGCAGTGCTCGAACGGGGACAGTAATTAATGAGCAGTTCTTC
>TRBJ1-1|many|TRBV20-1|-
CSANTGASTEAFF
TGCAGTGCTAATACGGGGGCGAGCACTGAAGCTTTCTTT
>TRBJ1-3|few|TRBV5-6|-
CASRFRISGNTIYF
TGTGCCAGCAGATTTCGGATCTCTGGAAACACCATATATTTT